This T cell receptor (beta chain) stems from a study of T cell repertoires in cytomegalovirus infection (dated by TCRdb to the late 2010s). Study-level background: Donor HLA type was relevant to the analysis, because carriage of CMV infection together with the matching HLA type was indicated by public TCR beta signatures. Broad study findings and their caveats: The ex vivo response was dominated by HLA-C-restricted CMV-specific TCR beta clonotypes, which also provided the single most frequent clonotype in two of eight donors. Cumulative frequency of public TCR beta family members discriminated carriers of CMV infection plus the relevant HLA type in this cohort and an independent roughly 320-donor cohort.

The reads were generated on an Illumina HiSeq 1500. The public reads were reanalyzed by TCRdb: fastp trimming at Q25, MiXCR alignment, in-frame beta chains only. Each record represents a unique CDR3 protein, reported with the most common genes and DNA among its rows. In all, the sample holds just under 550,000 distinct CDR3 sequences, and more than 20% of those were seen once. The biggest ten clones account for approximately 13% of the sample. V and J lose 5 bases and 0 bases, and a span of 10 bases separates them. The CDR3 contains 15 residues, cysteine and phenylalanine counted. Only the CDR3 region is kept as DNA, spanning 45 bases read in frame from base 1. The germline V gene sets CDR1 to SGHTA and CDR2 to FQGTGA. This clonotype has a handful of counts. Its specific antigen is unknown. Per-base quality was not reported, and no clone a single base away is much larger than it.

The sequence joins TRBV7-3 to TRBJ2-2; confidence is insufficient to name the D gene. Material for sequencing was PBMCs. This TCR was sampled from a human donor in good health (CMV status not recorded). Some clones in this sample may be carry-over from other donors' samples. The nucleotide sequence is given as TGTGCCAGCAGCACACAAGGGACGAACACCGGGGAGCTGTTTTTT. This translates into CASSTQGTNTGELFF.